The count of the clone carrying this T cell receptor (beta chain) is one. Antigen: not known. This record belongs to a study of STAT3 mutations in large granular lymphocyte leukemia. Points from the study as a whole: Persisting codominant clonotypes may have hidden a small pathogenic clone. Clonal expansion was inferred from other time points because no sample existed at each clone's first appearance. At least one immunodominant TCR beta clonotype appeared in every T-cell large granular lymphocyte leukemia patient.

V was shortened by 6 bases and J by 8 bases, with 16 bases between the two germline ends. The CDR3 covers 13 residues. Germline assignment: CDR1 MDHEN and CDR2 SYDVKM. TCRbeta libraries averaged around 40,000 productive templates per sample. The table came from immunoSEQ multiplex PCR; TCRdb's copy has only in-frame clones and leaves some out. The sample shows approximately 27,000 clones, about 83% of them seen only once. The chain uses TRBV28 and TRBJ1-1; D unresolved. The sample was peripheral blood mononuclear cells. This clonotype was obtained from a woman aged 45-60 years with T-cell large granular lymphocyte leukemia. Some clones in this sample may be carry-over from other donors' samples. The CDR3: CASRTDQGREAFF. The CDR3 DNA sequence: TGTGCCAGCAGAACGGACCAAGGGCGGGAAGCTTTCTTT.